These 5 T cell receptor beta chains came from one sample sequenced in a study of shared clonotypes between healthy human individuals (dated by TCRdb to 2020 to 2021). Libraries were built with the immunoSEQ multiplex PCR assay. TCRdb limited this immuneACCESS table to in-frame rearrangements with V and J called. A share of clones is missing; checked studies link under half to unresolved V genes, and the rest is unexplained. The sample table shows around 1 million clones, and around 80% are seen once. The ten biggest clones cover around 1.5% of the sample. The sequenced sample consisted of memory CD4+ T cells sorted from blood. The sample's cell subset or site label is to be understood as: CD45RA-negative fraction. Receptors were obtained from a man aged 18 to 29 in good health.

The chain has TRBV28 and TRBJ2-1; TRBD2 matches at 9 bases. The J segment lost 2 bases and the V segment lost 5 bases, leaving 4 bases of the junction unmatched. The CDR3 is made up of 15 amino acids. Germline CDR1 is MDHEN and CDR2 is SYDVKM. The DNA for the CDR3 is TGTGCCAGCAGTCGCGGGAGGGGTGCCTACAATGAGCAGTTCTTC. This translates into CASSRGRGAYNEQFF.

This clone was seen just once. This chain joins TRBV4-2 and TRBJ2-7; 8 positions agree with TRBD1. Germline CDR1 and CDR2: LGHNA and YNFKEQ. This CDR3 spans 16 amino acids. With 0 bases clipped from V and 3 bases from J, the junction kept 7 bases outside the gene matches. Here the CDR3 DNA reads TGTGCCAGCAGCCAAGAAGCGACAGGGGTAAACTACGAGCAGTACTTC. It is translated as CASSQEATGVNYEQYF.

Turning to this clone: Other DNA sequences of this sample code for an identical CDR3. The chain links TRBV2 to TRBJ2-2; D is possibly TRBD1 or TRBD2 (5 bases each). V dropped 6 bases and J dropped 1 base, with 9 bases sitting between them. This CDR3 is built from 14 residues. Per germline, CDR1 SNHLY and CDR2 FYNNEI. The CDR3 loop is CASRGTGNTGELFF. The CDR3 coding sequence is TGTGCCAGCAGAGGGACGGGGAACACCGGGGAGCTGTTTTTT.

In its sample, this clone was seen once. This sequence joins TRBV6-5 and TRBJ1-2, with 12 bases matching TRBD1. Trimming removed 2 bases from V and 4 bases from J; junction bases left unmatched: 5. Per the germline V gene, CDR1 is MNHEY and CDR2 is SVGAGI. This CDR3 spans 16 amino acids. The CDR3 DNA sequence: TGTGCCAGCAGTTACAAAGGGACAGGGGGCCTCTATGGCTACACCTTC. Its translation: CASSYKGTGGLYGYTF.

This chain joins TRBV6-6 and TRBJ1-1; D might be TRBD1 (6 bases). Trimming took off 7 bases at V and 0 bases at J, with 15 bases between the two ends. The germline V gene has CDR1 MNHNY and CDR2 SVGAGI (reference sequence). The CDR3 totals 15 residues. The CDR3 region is CASIGQTRLNTEAFF. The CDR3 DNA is TGTGCCAGCATCGGACAGACCAGATTGAACACTGAAGCTTTCTTT.